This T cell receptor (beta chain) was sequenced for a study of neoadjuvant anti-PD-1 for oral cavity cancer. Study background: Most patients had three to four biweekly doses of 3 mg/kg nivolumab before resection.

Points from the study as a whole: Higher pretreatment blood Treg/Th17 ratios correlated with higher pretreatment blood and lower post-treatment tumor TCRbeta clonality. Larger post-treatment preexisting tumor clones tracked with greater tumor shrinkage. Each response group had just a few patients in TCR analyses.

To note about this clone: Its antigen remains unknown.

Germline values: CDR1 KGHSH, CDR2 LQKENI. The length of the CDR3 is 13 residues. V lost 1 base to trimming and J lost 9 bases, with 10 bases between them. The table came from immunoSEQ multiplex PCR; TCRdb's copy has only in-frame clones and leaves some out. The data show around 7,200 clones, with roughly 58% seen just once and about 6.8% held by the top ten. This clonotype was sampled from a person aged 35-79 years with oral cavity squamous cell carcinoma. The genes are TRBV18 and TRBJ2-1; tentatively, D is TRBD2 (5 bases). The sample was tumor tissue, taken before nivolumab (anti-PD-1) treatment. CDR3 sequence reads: CASSPQEAAEQFF. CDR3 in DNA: TGTGCCAGCTCACCACAGGAGGCAGCTGAGCAGTTCTTC.